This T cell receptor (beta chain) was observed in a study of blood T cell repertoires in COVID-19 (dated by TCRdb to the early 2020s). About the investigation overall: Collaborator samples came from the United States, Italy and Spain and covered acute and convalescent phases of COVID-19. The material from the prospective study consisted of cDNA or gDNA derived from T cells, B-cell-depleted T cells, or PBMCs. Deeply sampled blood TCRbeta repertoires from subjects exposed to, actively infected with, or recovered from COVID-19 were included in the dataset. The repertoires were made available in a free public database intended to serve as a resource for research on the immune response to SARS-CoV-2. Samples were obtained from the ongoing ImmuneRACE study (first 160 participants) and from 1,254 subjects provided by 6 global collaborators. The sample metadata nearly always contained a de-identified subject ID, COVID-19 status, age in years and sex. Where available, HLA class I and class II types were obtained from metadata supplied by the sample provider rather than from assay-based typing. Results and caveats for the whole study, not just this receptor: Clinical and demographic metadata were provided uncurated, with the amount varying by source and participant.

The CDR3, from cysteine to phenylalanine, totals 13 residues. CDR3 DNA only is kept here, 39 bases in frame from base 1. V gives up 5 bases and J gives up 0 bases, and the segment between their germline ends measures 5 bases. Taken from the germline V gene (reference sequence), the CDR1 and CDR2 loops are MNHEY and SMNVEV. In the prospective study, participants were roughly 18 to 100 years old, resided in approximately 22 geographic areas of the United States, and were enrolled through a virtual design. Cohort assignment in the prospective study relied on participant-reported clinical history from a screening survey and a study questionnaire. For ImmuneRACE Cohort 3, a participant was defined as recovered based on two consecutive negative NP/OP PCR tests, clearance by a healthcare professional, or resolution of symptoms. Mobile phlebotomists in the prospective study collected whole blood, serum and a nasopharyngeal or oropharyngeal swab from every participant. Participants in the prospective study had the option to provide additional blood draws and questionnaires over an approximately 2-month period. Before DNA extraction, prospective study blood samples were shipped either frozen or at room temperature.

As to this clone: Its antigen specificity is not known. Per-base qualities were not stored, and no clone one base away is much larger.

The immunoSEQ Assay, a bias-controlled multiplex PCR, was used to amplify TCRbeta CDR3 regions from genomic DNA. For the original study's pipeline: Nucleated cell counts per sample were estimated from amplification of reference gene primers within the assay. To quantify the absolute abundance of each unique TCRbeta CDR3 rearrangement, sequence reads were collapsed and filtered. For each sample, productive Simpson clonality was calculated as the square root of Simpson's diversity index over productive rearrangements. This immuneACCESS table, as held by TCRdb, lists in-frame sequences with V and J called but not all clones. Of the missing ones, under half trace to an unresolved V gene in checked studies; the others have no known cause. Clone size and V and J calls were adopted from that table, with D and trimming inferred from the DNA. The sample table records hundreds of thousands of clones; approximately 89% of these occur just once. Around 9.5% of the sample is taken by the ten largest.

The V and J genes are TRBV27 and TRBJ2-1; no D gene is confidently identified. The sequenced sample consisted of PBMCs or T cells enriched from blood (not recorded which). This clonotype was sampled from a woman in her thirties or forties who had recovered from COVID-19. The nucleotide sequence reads TGTGCCAGCAGTCTGAGCTCCTACAATGAGCAGTTCTTC. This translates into CASSLSSYNEQFF.